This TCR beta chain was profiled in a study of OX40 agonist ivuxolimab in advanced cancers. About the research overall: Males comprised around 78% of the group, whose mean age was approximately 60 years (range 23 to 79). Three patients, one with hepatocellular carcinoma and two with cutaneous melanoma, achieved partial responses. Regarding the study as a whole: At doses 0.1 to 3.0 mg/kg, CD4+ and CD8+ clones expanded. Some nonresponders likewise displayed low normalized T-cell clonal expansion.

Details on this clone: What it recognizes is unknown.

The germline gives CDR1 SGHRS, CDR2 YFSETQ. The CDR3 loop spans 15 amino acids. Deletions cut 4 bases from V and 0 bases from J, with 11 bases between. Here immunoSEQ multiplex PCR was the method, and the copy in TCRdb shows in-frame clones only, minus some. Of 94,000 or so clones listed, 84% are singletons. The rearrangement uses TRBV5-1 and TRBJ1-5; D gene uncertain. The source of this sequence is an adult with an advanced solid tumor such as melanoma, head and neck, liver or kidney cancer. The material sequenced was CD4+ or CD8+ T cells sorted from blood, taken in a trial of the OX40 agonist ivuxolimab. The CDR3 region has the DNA TGCGCCAGCAGCGGTCGGCAAGATAGCAATCAGCCCCAGCATTTT. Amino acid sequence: CASSGRQDSNQPQHF.